This T cell receptor beta chain was identified during a study of T cells in Graves' hyperthyroidism and ophthalmopathy. What was amplified from RNA transcripts were TCR beta CDR3 regions. HTBI primers drove first-round RT-PCR of the TCR CDR3. In TCRdb, the multiplex PCR reads were re-called with MiXCR into one record per CDR3 protein. The sample carries 300,000 to 450,000 distinct CDR3 sequences, more than 11% recorded once. This clonotype was counted many times. What it recognizes is unknown. Diagnoses were made from clinical symptoms, serum measures (thyroxine and TRAb), thyroid ultrasound and orbital computed tomography. Whole-study findings and limits: Separation of ophthalmopathy from stable hyperthyroidism was achieved by a 13 V-J model.

This CDR3 is 12 amino acids long. Trimming left V 3 bases short and J 7 bases short, with 9 bases between. The germline gives CDR1 KGHSH, CDR2 LQKENI. The TCR originated in a woman aged 60-70 years with Graves' hyperthyroidism. The sequenced material came from blood. This sequence joins TRBV18 and TRBJ2-5; no clear D. The CDR3, as DNA: TGTGCCAGCTCACCTAGTGGGGTGACCCAGTACTTC. Translated, it gives CASSPSGVTQYF.